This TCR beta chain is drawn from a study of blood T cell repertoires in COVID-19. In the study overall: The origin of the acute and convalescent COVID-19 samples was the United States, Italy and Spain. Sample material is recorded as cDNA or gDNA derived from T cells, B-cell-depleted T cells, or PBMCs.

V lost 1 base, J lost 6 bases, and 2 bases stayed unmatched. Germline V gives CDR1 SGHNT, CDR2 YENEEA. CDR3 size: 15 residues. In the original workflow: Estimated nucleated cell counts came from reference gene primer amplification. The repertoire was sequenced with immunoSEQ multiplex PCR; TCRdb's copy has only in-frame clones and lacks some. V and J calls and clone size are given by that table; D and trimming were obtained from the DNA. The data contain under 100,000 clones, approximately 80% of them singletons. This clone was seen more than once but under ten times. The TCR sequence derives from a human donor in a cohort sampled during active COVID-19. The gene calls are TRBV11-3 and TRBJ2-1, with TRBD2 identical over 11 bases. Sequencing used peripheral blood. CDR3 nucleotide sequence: TGTGCCAGCAGCTTAGGTAGCGGGGGGGCCAATGAGCAGTTCTTC. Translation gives CASSLGSGGANEQFF. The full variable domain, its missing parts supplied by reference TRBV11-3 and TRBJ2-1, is EAGVVQSPRYKIIEKKQPVAFWCNPISGHNTLYWYLQNLGQGPELLIRYENEEAVDDSQLPKDRFSAERLKGVDSTLKIQPAELGDSAVYLCASSLGSGGANEQFFGPGTRLTVL.